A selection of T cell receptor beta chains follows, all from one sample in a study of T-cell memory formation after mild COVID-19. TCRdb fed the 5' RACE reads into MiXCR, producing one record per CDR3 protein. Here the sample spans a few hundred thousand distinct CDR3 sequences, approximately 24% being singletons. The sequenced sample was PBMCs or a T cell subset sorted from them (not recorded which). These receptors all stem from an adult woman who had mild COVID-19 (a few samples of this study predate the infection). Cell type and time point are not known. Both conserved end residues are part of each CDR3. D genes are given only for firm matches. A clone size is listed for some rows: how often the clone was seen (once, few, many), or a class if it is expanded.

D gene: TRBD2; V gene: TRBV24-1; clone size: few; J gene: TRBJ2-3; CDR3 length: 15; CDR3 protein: CATSDPGTNTDTQYF; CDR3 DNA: TGTGCCACCAGTGACCCCGGGACTAACACAGATACGCAGTATTTT
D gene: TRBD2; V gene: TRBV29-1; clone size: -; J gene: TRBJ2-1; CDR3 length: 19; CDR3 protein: CSVEGSSGRASYSYNEQFF; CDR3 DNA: TGCAGCGTTGAGGGCTCTAGCGGGAGGGCCAGCTACTCCTACAATGAGCAGTTCTTC
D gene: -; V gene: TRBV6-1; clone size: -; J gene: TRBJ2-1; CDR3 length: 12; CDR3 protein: CASMYSYNEQFF; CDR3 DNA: TGTGCCAGCATGTACTCCTACAATGAGCAGTTCTTC
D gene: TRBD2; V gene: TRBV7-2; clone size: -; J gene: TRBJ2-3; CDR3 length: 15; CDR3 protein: CASSLVGRVRDTQYF; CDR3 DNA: TGTGCCAGCAGCTTAGTCGGGAGGGTGAGAGATACGCAGTATTTT
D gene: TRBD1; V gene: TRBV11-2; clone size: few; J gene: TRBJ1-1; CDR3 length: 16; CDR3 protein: CASSLGYRGLNTEAFF; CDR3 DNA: TGTGCCAGCAGCTTAGGCTACAGGGGACTGAACACTGAAGCTTTCTTT
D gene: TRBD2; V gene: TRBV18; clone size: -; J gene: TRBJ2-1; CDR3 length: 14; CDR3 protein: CASSPRTSGDEKFF; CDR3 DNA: TGTGCCAGCTCACCTCGGACTAGCGGGGACGAAAAGTTCTTC
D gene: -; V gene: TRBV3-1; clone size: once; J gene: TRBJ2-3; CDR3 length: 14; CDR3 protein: CASSQGDSTDTQYF; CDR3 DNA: TGTGCCAGCAGCCAAGGTGATTCCACAGATACGCAGTATTTT
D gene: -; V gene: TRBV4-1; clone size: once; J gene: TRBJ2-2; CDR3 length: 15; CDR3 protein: CASSQALTGTGELFF; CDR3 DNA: TGCGCCAGCAGCCAGGCTCTCACGGGCACCGGGGAGCTGTTTTTT
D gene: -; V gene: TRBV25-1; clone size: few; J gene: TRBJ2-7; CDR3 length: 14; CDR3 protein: CASSEGHGVFEQYF; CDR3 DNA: TGTGCCAGCAGTGAGGGACATGGGGTGTTCGAGCAGTACTTC
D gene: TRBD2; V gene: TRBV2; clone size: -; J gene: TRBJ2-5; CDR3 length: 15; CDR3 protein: CASRTEGTSYVTQYF; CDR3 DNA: TGTGCCAGCAGGACTGAGGGGACTAGCTACGTCACCCAGTACTTC
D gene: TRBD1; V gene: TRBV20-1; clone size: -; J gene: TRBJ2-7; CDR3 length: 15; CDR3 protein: CSARKAGGLGSEQYF; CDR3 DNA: TGCAGTGCTAGAAAGGCAGGGGGCCTTGGAAGCGAGCAGTACTTC
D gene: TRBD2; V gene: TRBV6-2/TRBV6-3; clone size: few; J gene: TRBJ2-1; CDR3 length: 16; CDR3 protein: CASSRSGGSSYNEQFF; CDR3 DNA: TGTGCCAGCAGCCGTAGCGGGGGGAGCTCCTACAATGAGCAGTTCTTC
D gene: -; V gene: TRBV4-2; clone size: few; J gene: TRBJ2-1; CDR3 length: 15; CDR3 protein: CASRQSLKGLSGQFF; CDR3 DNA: TGTGCCAGCAGGCAGAGCCTCAAGGGGCTCTCCGGGCAGTTCTTC
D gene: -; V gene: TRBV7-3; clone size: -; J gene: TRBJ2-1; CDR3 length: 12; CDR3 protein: CASSPSGRQQFF; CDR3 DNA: TGTGCCAGCAGCCCCTCAGGCCGCCAGCAGTTCTTC
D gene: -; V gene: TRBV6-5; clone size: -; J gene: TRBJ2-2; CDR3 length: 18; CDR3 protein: CASSGERGGLTNTGELFF; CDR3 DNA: TGTGCCAGCAGTGGAGAGAGAGGGGGTTTAACGAACACCGGGGAGCTGTTTTTT
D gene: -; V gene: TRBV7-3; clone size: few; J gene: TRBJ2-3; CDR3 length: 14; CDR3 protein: CASSLGPERDTQYF; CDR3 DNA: TGTGCCAGCAGCTTAGGGCCAGAAAGAGATACGCAGTATTTT
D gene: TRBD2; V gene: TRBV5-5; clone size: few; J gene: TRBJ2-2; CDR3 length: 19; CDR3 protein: CASSSRGLAGGYNTGELFF; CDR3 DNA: TGTGCCAGCAGCTCTCGCGGACTAGCGGGGGGTTATAACACCGGGGAGCTGTTTTTT
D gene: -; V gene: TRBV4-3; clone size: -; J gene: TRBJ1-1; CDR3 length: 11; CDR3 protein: CASSHPSWAFF; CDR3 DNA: TGCGCCAGCAGCCACCCATCTTGGGCTTTCTTT
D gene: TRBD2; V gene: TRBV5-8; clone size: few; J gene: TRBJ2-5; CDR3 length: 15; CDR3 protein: CASSSGLEGEETQYF; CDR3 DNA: TGTGCCAGCAGCTCCGGACTAGAGGGTGAAGAGACCCAGTACTTC
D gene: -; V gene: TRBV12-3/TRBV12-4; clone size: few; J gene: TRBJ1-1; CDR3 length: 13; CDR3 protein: CASRETLGAKAFF; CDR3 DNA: TGTGCCAGCAGGGAGACCCTCGGGGCCAAAGCTTTCTTT
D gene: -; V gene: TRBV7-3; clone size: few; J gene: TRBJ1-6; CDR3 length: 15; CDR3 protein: CASSLSGIVDSPLHF; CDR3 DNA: TGTGCCAGCAGCTTATCAGGGATTGTGGATTCACCCCTCCACTTT
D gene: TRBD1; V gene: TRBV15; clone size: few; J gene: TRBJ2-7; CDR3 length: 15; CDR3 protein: CATSTGQGAGYEQYF; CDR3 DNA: TGTGCCACCAGCACAGGACAGGGGGCTGGATACGAGCAGTACTTC
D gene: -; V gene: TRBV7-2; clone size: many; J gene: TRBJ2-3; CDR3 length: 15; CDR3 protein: CASSPLATPTDTQYF; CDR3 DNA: TGTGCCAGCAGCCCCCTAGCGACCCCCACAGATACGCAGTATTTT
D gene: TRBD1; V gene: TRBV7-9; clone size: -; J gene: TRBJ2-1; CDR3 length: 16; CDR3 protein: CASSFLGDSPYNEQFF; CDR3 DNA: TGTGCCAGCAGCTTTTTAGGGGACAGCCCCTACAATGAGCAGTTCTTC
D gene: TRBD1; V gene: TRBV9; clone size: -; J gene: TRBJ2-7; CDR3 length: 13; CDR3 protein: CASSARTGGEQYF; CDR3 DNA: TGTGCCAGCAGCGCCCGGACAGGAGGAGAGCAGTACTTC
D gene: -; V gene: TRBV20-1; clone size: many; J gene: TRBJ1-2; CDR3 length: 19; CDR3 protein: CSASPATTRQHRDNYGYTF; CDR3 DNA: TGCAGTGCTAGTCCAGCGACAACCCGACAACACAGGGACAACTATGGCTACACCTTC
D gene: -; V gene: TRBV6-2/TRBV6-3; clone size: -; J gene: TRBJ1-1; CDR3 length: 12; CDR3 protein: CASSSMVLSAFF; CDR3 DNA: TGTGCCAGCAGCTCAATGGTTTTGTCGGCTTTCTTT
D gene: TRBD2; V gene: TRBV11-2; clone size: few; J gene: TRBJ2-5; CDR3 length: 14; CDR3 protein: CASRMASGGVAQYF; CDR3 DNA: TGTGCCAGCAGGATGGCTAGCGGGGGGGTGGCCCAGTACTTC
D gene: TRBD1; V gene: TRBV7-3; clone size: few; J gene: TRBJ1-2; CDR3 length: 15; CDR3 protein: CASSLTGTGSRGYTF; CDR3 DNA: TGTGCCAGCAGCTTAACGGGGACAGGGTCGCGTGGCTACACCTTC
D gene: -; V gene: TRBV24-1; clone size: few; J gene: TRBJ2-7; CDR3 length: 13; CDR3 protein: CATSDRQSYEQYF; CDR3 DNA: TGTGCCACCAGTGACCGACAGAGCTACGAGCAGTACTTC
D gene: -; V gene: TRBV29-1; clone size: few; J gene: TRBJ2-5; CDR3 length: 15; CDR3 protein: CSVEESDLREETQYF; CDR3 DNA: TGCAGCGTTGAAGAATCGGACTTGCGGGAAGAGACCCAGTACTTC
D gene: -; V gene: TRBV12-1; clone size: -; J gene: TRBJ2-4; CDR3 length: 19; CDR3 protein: CASSTRLAGVLVTKNIQYF; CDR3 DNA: TGTGCCAGCAGCACCAGACTAGCGGGAGTTTTGGTTACCAAAAACATTCAGTACTTC
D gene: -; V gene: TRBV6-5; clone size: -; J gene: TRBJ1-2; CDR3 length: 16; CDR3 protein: CASSYSDLGGSEGYTF; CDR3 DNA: TGTGCCAGCAGTTACTCTGACCTGGGGGGATCGGAAGGCTACACCTTC
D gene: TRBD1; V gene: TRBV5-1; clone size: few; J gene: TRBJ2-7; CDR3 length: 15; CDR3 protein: CASSLGAGGSYEQYF; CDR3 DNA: TGCGCCAGCAGCTTGGGGGCAGGGGGCTCCTACGAGCAGTACTTC
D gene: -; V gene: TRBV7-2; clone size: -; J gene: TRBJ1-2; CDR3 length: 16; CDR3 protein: CASSYGRTPSPYGYTF; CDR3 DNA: TGTGCCAGCAGCTACGGGAGGACACCGTCCCCATATGGCTACACCTTC
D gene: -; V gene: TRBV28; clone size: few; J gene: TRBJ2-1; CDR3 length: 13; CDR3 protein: CATLVRLRGEQFF; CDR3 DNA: TGTGCCACCCTCGTCCGGTTGAGGGGTGAGCAGTTCTTC
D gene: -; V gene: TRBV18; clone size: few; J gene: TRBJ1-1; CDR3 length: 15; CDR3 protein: CASSPSRQMGTEAFF; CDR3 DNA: TGTGCCAGCTCACCATCCCGACAGATGGGCACTGAAGCTTTCTTT
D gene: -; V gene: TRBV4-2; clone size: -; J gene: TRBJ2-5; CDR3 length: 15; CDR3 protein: CASSQDLMGQETQYF; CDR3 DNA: TGTGCCAGCAGCCAAGATCTAATGGGGCAAGAGACCCAGTACTTC
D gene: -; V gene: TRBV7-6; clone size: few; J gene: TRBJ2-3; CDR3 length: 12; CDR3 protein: CASSSRSGLQYF; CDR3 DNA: TGTGCCAGCAGCTCCAGATCCGGGTTGCAGTATTTT
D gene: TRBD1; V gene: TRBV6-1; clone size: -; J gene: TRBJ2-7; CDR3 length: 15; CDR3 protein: CASSDEWDRTYEQYF; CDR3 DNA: TGTGCCAGCAGTGATGAGTGGGACAGGACCTACGAGCAGTACTTC
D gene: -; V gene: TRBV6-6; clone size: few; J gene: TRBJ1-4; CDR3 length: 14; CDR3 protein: CASSYSSEREKLFF; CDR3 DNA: TGTGCCAGCAGTTACTCGAGTGAGCGCGAAAAACTGTTTTTT
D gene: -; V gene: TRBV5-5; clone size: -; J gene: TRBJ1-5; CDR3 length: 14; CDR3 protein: CASSLEGKTQPQHF; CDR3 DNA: TGTGCCAGCAGCTTGGAAGGGAAGACTCAGCCCCAGCATTTT
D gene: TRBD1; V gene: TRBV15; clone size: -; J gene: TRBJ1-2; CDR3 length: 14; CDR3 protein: CATSSDRGVGGYTF; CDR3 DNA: TGTGCCACCAGCTCGGACAGGGGTGTGGGTGGCTACACCTTC
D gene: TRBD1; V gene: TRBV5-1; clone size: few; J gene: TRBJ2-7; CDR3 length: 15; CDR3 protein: CASSSPGTGSYEQYF; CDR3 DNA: TGCGCCAGCAGCAGCCCCGGGACAGGGTCCTACGAGCAGTACTTC
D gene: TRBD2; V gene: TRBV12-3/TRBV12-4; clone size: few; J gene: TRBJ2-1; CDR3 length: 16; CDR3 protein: CASSTRLADSYNEQFF; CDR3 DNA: TGTGCCAGCAGTACCAGACTAGCGGACTCCTACAATGAGCAGTTCTTC
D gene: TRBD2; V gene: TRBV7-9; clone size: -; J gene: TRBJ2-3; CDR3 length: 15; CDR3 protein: CASERWSGGTDTQYF; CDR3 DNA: TGTGCCAGCGAGAGGTGGAGCGGGGGCACAGATACGCAGTATTTT
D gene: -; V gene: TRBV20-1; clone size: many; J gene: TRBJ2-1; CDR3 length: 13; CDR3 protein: CSADRSSYNEQFF; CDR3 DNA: TGCAGTGCTGACAGAAGCTCCTACAATGAGCAGTTCTTC